A single T cell receptor beta chain is shown here with its context. Looked up from germline, CDR1 is MNHNY and CDR2 is SVGAGI (reference sequence). This CDR3 has 15 amino acids. With 0 bases removed from V and 1 base from J, the gap between germline ends came to 10 bases. This entry is derived from a study of blood T cells in healthy people across ages. A sample-barcoded 5' primer and a J-beta primer mix were used in a second PCR of roughly 7 to 12 cycles. TCRdb itself ran the 5' RACE reads through MiXCR, one entry per CDR3 protein. The sample records about 940,000 distinct CDR3 sequences, roughly 43% being singletons.

Sequencing was carried out using blood. V is TRBV6-6 and J is TRBJ2-7; D might be TRBD2 (6 bases). The TCR sequence derives from a young man in good health. CDR3 sequence: CASSYSTRVSYEQYF. The CDR3 coding sequence is TGTGCCAGCAGTTACTCGACTAGGGTGTCCTACGAGCAGTACTTC.